This T cell receptor beta chain was captured in a study of blood T cell repertoires in COVID-19. Study details: Spain, Italy and the United States supplied samples that represented acute and convalescent COVID-19. Sample material is recorded as cDNA or gDNA derived from T cells, B-cell-depleted T cells, or PBMCs.

Produced via immunoSEQ multiplex PCR; TCRdb's table is partial and in-frame only. The sample has about 240,000 clones; approximately 90% are singletons. The CDR3 covers 15 residues. The germline V gene has CDR1 MNHEY and CDR2 SVGAGI. The V segment lost 4 bases and the J segment 5 bases; nucleotides outside the gene matches: 10. The J gene is TRBJ2-7, the V gene TRBV6-5; TRBD2 agrees at 8 bases. The receptor's source is a woman aged 25 to 39 who had recovered from COVID-19. Sequencing was done on a sample of PBMCs or T cells enriched from blood (not recorded which). The CDR3 nucleotides read TGTGCCAGCAGTTTAGCCGCCGGGACTAGGGACGAGCAGTACTTC. Its translation: CASSLAAGTRDEQYF.